This record covers a single T cell receptor beta chain. Its antigen is unidentified. This specimen belongs to a study of vaccination and CD4 T cells after COVID-19. Study-wide background: Once diagnosed, patients had post-COVID samples drawn a median approximately 93 days later (range 35 to 161).

Cultured CD4+ T cell DNA underwent sequencing with the Oncomine TCR Beta short-read assay. TCRdb independently ran MiXCR on the PCR reads; one entry per CDR3 protein. The sample has several thousand distinct CDR3 sequences, approximately 74% seen once; the top ten hold approximately 18%. The CDR3 is made up of 18 amino acids. V lost 0 bases and J lost 3; bases outside the gene matches: 8. CDR1 is SQVTM, CDR2 ANQGSEA, per germline. Specified treatment: approximately 11-day PBMC culture with coronavirus spike peptide pools or control peptides (ViraFEST assay). The chain carries TRBV29-1 and TRBJ2-2, with 12 positions matching TRBD2. This sequence was found in a human donor who had recovered from COVID-19. The sample comprised CD4+ T cells from blood, cultured in vitro. DNA of the CDR3: TGCAGCGTTGAAGATTTTACTAGCGGGGGGTCTTACACCGGGGAGCTGTTTTTT. Translating gives CSVEDFTSGGSYTGELFF.